This entry lists 26 T cell receptor beta chains sequenced from one sample in a study of control samples from healthy donors and cancer patients (dated by TCRdb to the early 2020s). The library relied on the immunoSEQ multiplex PCR assay. TCRdb mirrors the immuneACCESS table, restricted to in-frame sequences. Some clones are absent from its copies; in checked studies, under half trace to an unresolved V gene, and the reason for the others is unknown. This sample is represented by tens of thousands of clones; about 90% of them were singletons. The leading ten clones occupy 1.9% of the sample. Input material: PBMCs. Receptor source: an older woman with head and neck cancer.

The V gene is TRBV5-1, the J gene TRBJ1-4; TRBD1 matches at 9 bases. V trimming: 4 bases; J trimming: 6 bases; junction bases outside the gene matches: 7. The CDR3 has 15 amino acids. The germline V gene encodes CDR1 SGHRS and CDR2 YFSETQ. CDR3 protein: CASSNRDRVDEKLFF. CDR3 sequence (DNA): TGCGCCAGCAGCAACCGGGACAGGGTGGATGAAAAACTGTTTTTT.

The chain is built from TRBV20-1 and TRBJ2-7; TRBD2 matches 8 bases. The CDR3 totals 14 residues. V gave up 3 bases and J gave up 5 bases; unmatched junction bases: 9. Germline V CDR1 and CDR2: DFQATT, SNEGSKA (reference sequence). DNA for the CDR3: TGCAGTGCTAGTGAACCGGGACTAGACGACGAGCAGTACTTC. Translation gives CSASEPGLDDEQYF.

This sequence joins TRBV7-2 and TRBJ2-5; TRBD1 might be the D (5 bases). CDR1 SGHTA and CDR2 FQGNSA come from the germline V gene. The germline V and J ends were trimmed by 1 base and 5 bases, with 14 bases remaining between them. CDR3 length equals 15 residues. The DNA of the CDR3 is TGTGCCAGCAGCTTAGGTCGCAGGGCCTGGGAGACCCAGTACTTC. Its protein product is CASSLGRRAWETQYF.

The rearrangement uses TRBV15 and TRBJ1-5; D gene unclear. The CDR3 totals 20 residues. The ends were cut back, 0 bases at V and 0 bases at J, with 21 bases in the middle. CDR1 and CDR2 from the germline V gene are LNHNV and YYDKDF (reference sequence). The CDR3 coding sequence is TGTGCCACCAGCAGAGATTTTGGTCGGTGGTCGCCTTATAGCAATCAGCCCCAGCATTTT. It codes for CATSRDFGRWSPYSNQPQHF.

This clone came up a few times. DNA for the CDR3: TGTGCCAGCAGCCAGAGCGGGAGGGCCGGTCACGAGCAGTTCTTC. This sequence encodes CASSQSGRAGHEQFF. This chain uses TRBV6-5 with TRBJ2-1; the match to TRBD2 covers 10 bases. Germline trimming cut 6 bases from V and 10 bases from J; bases unmatched to any gene: 12. The CDR3 spans 15 residues. The germline gives CDR1 MNHEY, CDR2 SVGAGI.

This clone showed up just a few times. This chain uses TRBV3-1 (or the pseudogene TRBV3-2) with TRBJ1-5; D is unresolved. This CDR3 spans 12 amino acids. V was shortened by 2 bases and J by 5 bases, with 4 bases between the two germline ends. The germline V gene has CDR1 LGHDT and CDR2 YNNKEL (reference sequence). The CDR3 loop reads CASSQMDQPQHF. The CDR3, as DNA: TGTGCCAGCAGCCAAATGGATCAGCCCCAGCATTTT.

The chain joins TRBV18 to TRBJ1-2; TRBD1 matches 7 bases. With V trimmed by 4 bases and J by 4 bases, 6 bases remained unmatched. The CDR3 is 14 residues long. CDR1 is KGHSH, CDR2 LQKENI, per germline. The DNA of the CDR3 is TGTGCCAGCTCACTGGGACAGTCTTCCTATGGCTACACCTTC. Encoded protein: CASSLGQSSYGYTF.

The chain combines TRBV7-9 with TRBJ1-2, with TRBD1 as a possible D gene (5 bases). The CDR3 spans 12 residues. V lost 3 bases and J 8 bases, leaving 10 bases between the germline ends. From germline, CDR1 is SEHNR and CDR2 FQNEAQ (reference sequence). The CDR3 is CASSFQGVGYTF. For the CDR3, the DNA is TGTGCCAGCAGCTTTCAGGGAGTCGGCTACACCTTC.

The chain combines TRBV28 with TRBJ2-1; possible D gene TRBD2, 7 bases. The CDR3 has 12 residues. The germline CDR1 and CDR2 sequences are MDHEN and SYDVKM. V was cut by 10 bases and J by 5 bases, with 12 bases left in between. CDR3 sequence reads: CAIWGGHNEQFF. In nucleotides, the CDR3 is TGTGCCATATGGGGGGGGCACAATGAGCAGTTCTTC.

The V and J genes are TRBV29-1 and TRBJ2-7; unclear D gene. Germline V gives CDR1 SQVTM, CDR2 ANQGSEA. Between the trimmed V and J ends, which lost 4 bases and 2 bases, there was a span of 9 bases. The CDR3 is made up of 12 amino acids. In nucleotides, the CDR3 is TGCAGCGTTGGACGAACTACCTACGAGCAGTACTTC. This sequence encodes CSVGRTTYEQYF.

Here the CDR3 reads CASSLVTRGEQFF. The DNA for the CDR3 is TGTGCCAGCAGCTTAGTAACCAGGGGTGAGCAGTTCTTC. The rearrangement joins TRBV7-2 to TRBJ2-1, with TRBD1 as a possible D gene (6 bases). The CDR3 has 13 residues. V was shortened by 1 base and J by 9 bases, with 10 bases between the two germline ends. The germline V gene has CDR1 SGHTA and CDR2 FQGNSA.

The chain couples TRBV7-9 to TRBJ2-2, with a possible D match to TRBD2 (6 bases). Per the germline V gene, CDR1 is SEHNR and CDR2 is FQNEAQ (reference sequence). This CDR3 comprises 14 residues. V was shortened by 2 bases and J by 6 bases, with 10 bases between the two germline ends. The CDR3 loop is CASSLLGGSGELFF. The CDR3 DNA reads as TGTGCCAGCAGCTTATTAGGAGGGTCCGGGGAGCTGTTTTTT.

This rearrangement joins TRBV18 to TRBJ1-6; no definite D call. The CDR3 covers 14 residues. Germline V gene sequence: CDR1 KGHSH, CDR2 LQKENI. Trimming shortened V by 3 bases and J by 4 bases, and 7 bases separated the two germline ends. In DNA, the CDR3 is TGTGCCAGCTCACCGGACGGTTATAATTCACCCCTCCACTTT. This translates into CASSPDGYNSPLHF.

The chain joins TRBV5-4 to TRBJ2-7, with 9 bases that match TRBD1. Germline loops: CDR1 SGHNT, CDR2 YYREEE (reference sequence). Trimming took 4 bases from V and 3 from J; bases not matched to a gene: 5. The CDR3 is 14 residues long. The CDR3 DNA sequence: TGTGCCAGCAGCGGCCCGGGACAGGGCTACGAGCAGTACTTC. This codes for CASSGPGQGYEQYF. Using reference TRBV5-4 and TRBJ2-7 for the parts outside the CDR3, the full variable domain is ETGVTQSPTHLIKTRGQQVTLRCSSQSGHNTVSWYQQALGQGPQFIFQYYREEENGRGNFPPRFSGLQFPNYSSELNVNALELDDSALYLCASSGPGQGYEQYFGPGTRLTVT.

The chain combines TRBV6-2 or TRBV6-3 with TRBJ2-7; tentatively, D is TRBD1 (5 bases). Germline lookup yields CDR1 MNHEY and CDR2 SVGEGT. Trimming stripped 0 bases from V and 5 bases from J, with 17 bases between. The CDR3 is made up of 16 amino acids. The CDR3 here is CASSYSLRGAVDEQYF. The CDR3 coding sequence is TGTGCCAGCAGTTACTCGTTAAGGGGCGCGGTTGACGAGCAGTACTTC.

V and J are TRBV27 and TRBJ1-2, with 7 bases that match TRBD1. Trimming at V came to 5 bases and at J to 7 bases, leaving 13 bases not matched to a gene. CDR1 is MNHEY and CDR2 is SMNVEV in the germline V gene (reference sequence). The length of the CDR3 is 15 residues. CDR3 region: CASSPYDQGVAGYTF. As DNA, the CDR3 is TGTGCCAGCAGTCCCTACGATCAGGGGGTAGCTGGCTACACCTTC.

This clone was seen only once. This chain links TRBV7-8 with TRBJ2-7, with unresolved D. Germline loops: CDR1 SGHVS, CDR2 FQNEAQ. Trimming took off 1 base at V and 3 bases at J, with 7 bases between the two ends. CDR3 length: 13 amino acids. CDR3 in DNA: TGTGCCAGCAGCTTAGGTCATTTCTACGAGCAGTACTTC. Translating gives CASSLGHFYEQYF.

This clone was detected only a few times. The gene calls are TRBV30 and TRBJ2-5, with TRBD2 matching over 7 bases. CDR3 length: 12 amino acids. Trimming cost V 4 bases and J 5 bases; bases outside gene matches: 4. CDR1 is GTSNPN and CDR2 is SVGIG in the germline V gene (reference sequence). The CDR3 sequence is CAWTTSDETQYF. The CDR3 nucleotides read TGTGCCTGGACCACTAGCGATGAGACCCAGTACTTC.

V and J are TRBV28 and TRBJ1-6, with D possibly being TRBD1 (5 bases). The CDR3 spans 12 residues. V was cut by 6 bases and J by 10 bases, with 10 bases left in between. The germline V gene has CDR1 MDHEN and CDR2 SYDVKM. CDR3 sequence: CASRGGVSPLHF. CDR3 DNA: TGTGCCAGCAGGGGGGGGGTCTCACCCCTCCACTTT. The full variable domain, rest sourced from reference TRBV28 and TRBJ1-6, is DVKVTQSSRYLVKRTGEKVFLECVQDMDHENMFWYRQDPGLGLRLIYFSYDVKMKEKGDIPEGYSVSREKKERFSLILESASTNQTSMYLCASRGGVSPLHFGNGTRLTVT.

V usage is TRBV14 and J usage is TRBJ2-5; D unresolved. The V gene lost 0 bases and the J gene lost 4 bases, with 0 bases spanning the gap. CDR3 length equals 11 residues. The germline V gene encodes CDR1 SGHDN and CDR2 FVKESK. The DNA of the CDR3 is TGTGCCAGCAGCCAAGAAGAGACCCAGTACTTC. It codes for CASSQEETQYF.

V is TRBV28 and J is TRBJ2-1; 7 nucleotides line up with TRBD1. J lost 3 bases, V lost 4 bases, and 15 bases had no gene match. In germline, CDR1 is MDHEN, CDR2 SYDVKM. The CDR3 is 18 amino acids. The CDR3 DNA reads as TGTGCCAGCAGTTCGGGCTTGGCCGGGACAGTAATCTACAATGAGCAGTTCTTC. Encoded protein: CASSSGLAGTVIYNEQFF.

The chain carries TRBV30 and TRBJ1-1, with TRBD1 matching 8 bases. The germline CDR1 and CDR2 sequences are GTSNPN and SVGIG (reference sequence). V gave up 1 base and J gave up 3 bases; unmatched junction bases: 4. CDR3 size: 14 residues. CDR3: CAWSDDRGDTEAFF. CDR3 DNA sequence: TGTGCCTGGAGTGACGACAGGGGAGACACTGAAGCTTTCTTT.

The rearrangement links TRBV3-1 (or the pseudogene TRBV3-2) to TRBJ2-7; D uncertain. The V end lost 3 bases, the J end lost 3 bases, and 18 bases lay between the germline ends. Germline V gene sequence: CDR1 LGHDT, CDR2 YNNKEL (reference sequence). The CDR3 is made up of 16 amino acids. The DNA of the CDR3 is TGTGCCAGCAGCCAGATTGGACGGGCCCCCTACTACGAGCAGTACTTC. Translation: CASSQIGRAPYYEQYF.

V usage is TRBV7-9 and J usage is TRBJ2-1; D not resolved. The germline CDR1 and CDR2 sequences are SEHNR and FQNEAQ (reference sequence). Trimming took off 5 bases at V and 7 bases at J, with 9 bases between the two ends. CDR3 length: 12 amino acids. The CDR3 nucleotides read TGTGCCAGCAGCCGGCTTAGTAATGAGCAGTTCTTC. Amino acid sequence: CASSRLSNEQFF.

Only one count was recorded for this clone. The rearrangement links TRBV10-3 to TRBJ2-7; D is unresolved. V was trimmed by 0 bases and J by 0 bases, leaving 6 bases between them. The CDR3 contains 14 residues. Germline V CDR1 and CDR2: ENHRY, SYGVKD. The CDR3: CAISESISSYEQYF. The CDR3 DNA reads as TGTGCCATCAGTGAGTCGATTAGCTCCTACGAGCAGTACTTC.

This chain joins TRBV7-2 and TRBJ2-7; TRBD2 agrees at 7 bases. The germline CDR1 and CDR2 sequences are SGHTA and FQGNSA. With 6 bases clipped from V and 2 bases from J, the junction kept 10 bases outside the gene matches. The CDR3 runs 15 residues. The CDR3 DNA follows: TGTGCCAGCAGTTCGGGTGGCGGGAGTCCCTACGAGCAGTACTTC. Translating it yields CASSSGGGSPYEQYF. Using reference TRBV7-2 and TRBJ2-7 for the parts outside the CDR3, the full variable domain is GAGVSQSPSNKVTEKGKDVELRCDPISGHTALYWYRQSLGQGLEFLIYFQGNSAPDKSGLPSDRFSAERTGGSVSTLTIQRTQQEDSAVYLCASSSGGGSPYEQYFGPGTRLTVT.